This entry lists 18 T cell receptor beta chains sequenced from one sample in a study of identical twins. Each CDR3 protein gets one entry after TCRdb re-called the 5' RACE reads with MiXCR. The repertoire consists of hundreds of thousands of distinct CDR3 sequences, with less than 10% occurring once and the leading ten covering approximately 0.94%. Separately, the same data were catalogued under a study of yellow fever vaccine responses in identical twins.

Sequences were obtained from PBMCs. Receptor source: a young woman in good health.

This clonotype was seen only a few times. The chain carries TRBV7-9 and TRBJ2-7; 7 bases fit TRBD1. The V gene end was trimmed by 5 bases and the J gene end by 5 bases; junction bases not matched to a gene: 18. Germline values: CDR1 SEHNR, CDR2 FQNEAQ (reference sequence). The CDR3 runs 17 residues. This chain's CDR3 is CASSPPYRDRDAHEQYF. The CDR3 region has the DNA TGTGCCAGCAGCCCGCCCTACAGAGACAGGGATGCCCACGAGCAGTACTTC.

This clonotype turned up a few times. In nucleotides, the CDR3 is TGCAGTGCTAGAGCTCCCGACAGGGTCAAAAACATTCAGTACTTC. This sequence encodes CSARAPDRVKNIQYF. This chain joins TRBV20-1 and TRBJ2-4; 7 bases are a match to TRBD1. CDR3 size: 15 residues. V shed 1 base, J shed 3 bases, and the junction held 6 bases outside the gene matches. Per germline, CDR1 DFQATT and CDR2 SNEGSKA (reference sequence).

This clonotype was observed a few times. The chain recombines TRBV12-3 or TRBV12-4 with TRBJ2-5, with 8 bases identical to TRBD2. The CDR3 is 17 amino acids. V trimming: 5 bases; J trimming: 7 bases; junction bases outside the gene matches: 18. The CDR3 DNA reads TGTGCCAGCAGTAAGGCCCATAGCGGGGTTAAAAGGGGGACCCAGTACTTC. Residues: CASSKAHSGVKRGTQYF.

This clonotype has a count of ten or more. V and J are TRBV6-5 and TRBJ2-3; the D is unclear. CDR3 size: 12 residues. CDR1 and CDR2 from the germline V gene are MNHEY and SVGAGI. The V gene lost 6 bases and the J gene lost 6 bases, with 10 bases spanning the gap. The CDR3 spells CASSPGFDTQYF. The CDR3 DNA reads TGTGCCAGCAGCCCCGGATTTGATACGCAGTATTTT.

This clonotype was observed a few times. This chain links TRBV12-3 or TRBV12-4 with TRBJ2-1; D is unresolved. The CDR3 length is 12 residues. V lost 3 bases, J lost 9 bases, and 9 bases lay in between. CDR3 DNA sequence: TGTGCCAGCAGTTTGCAAGCGTCTGAGCAGTTCTTC. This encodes CASSLQASEQFF.

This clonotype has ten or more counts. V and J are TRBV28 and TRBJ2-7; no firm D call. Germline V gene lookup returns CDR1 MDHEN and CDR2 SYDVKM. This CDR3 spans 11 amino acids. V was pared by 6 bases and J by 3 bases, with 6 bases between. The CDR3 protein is CASRQIYEQYF. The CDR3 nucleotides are TGTGCCAGCAGACAGATCTACGAGCAGTACTTC.

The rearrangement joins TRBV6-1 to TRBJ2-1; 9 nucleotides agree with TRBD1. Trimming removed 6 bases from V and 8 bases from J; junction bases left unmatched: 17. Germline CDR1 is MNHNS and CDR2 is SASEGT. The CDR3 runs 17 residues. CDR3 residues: CASSLFGTGLGVDEQFF. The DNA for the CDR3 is TGTGCCAGCAGCCTTTTCGGGACAGGGCTGGGAGTGGATGAGCAGTTCTTC.

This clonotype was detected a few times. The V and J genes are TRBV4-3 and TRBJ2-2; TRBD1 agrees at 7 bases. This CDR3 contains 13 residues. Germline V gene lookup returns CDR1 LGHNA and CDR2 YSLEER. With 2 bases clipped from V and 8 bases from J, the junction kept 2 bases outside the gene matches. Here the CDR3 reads CASSQLTGGELFF. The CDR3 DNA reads TGCGCCAGCAGCCAACTGACAGGGGGGGAGCTGTTTTTT.

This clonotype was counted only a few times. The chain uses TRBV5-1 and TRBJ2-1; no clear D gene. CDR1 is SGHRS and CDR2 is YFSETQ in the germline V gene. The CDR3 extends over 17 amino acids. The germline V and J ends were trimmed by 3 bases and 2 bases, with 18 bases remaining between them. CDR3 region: CASSSYRVTRTYNEQFF. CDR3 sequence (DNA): TGCGCCAGCAGCTCGTACCGGGTCACCAGGACCTACAATGAGCAGTTCTTC.

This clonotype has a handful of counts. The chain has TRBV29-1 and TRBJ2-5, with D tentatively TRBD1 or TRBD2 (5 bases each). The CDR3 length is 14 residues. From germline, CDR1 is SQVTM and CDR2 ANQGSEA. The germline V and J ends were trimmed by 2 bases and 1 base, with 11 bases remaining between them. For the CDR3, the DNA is TGCAGCGTTGAAACGGGACGGTCCCAAGAGACCCAGTACTTC. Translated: CSVETGRSQETQYF.

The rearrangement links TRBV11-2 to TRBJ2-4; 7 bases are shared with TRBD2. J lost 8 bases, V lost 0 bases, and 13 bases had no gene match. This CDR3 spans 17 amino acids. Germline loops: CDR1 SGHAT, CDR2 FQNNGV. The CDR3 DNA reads TGTGCCAGCAGCTTAGATGGTGCTAGCCTGGGGAGGGACATTCAGTACTTC. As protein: CASSLDGASLGRDIQYF. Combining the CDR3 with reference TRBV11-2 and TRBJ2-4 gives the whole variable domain EAGVAQSPRYKIIEKRQSVAFWCNPISGHATLYWYQQILGQGPKLLIQFQNNGVVDDSQLPKDRFSAERLKGVDSTLKIQPAKLEDSAVYLCASSLDGASLGRDIQYFGAGTRLSVL.

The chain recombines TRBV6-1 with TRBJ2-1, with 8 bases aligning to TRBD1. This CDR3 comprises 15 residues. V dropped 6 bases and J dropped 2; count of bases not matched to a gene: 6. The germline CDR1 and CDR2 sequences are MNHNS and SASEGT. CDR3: CASRAGTGPYNEQFF. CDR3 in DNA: TGTGCCAGCAGGGCCGGGACAGGCCCCTACAATGAGCAGTTCTTC.

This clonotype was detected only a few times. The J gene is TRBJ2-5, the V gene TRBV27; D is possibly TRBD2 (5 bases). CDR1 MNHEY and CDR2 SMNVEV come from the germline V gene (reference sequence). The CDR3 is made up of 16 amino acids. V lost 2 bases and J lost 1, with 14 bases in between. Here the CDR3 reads CASSLGYGGPQETQYF. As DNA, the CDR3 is TGTGCCAGCAGTTTAGGGTATGGCGGGCCCCAAGAGACCCAGTACTTC.

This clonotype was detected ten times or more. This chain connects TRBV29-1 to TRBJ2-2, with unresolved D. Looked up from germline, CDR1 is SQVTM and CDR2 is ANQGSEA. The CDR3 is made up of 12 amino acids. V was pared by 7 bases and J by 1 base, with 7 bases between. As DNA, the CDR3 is TGCAGCGCCCGACAGAACACCGGGGAGCTGTTTTTT. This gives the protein CSARQNTGELFF.

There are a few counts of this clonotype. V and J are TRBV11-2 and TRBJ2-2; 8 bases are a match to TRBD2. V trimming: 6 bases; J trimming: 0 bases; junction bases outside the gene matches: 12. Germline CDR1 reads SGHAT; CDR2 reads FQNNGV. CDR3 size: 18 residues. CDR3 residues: CASRPRGSGIANTGELFF. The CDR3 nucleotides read TGTGCCAGCAGACCCCGGGGTAGCGGGATCGCGAACACCGGGGAGCTGTTTTTT.

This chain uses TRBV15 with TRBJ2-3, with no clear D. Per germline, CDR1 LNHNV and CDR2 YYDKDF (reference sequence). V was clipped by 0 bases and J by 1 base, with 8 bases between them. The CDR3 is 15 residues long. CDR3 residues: CATSRDRSRTDTQYF. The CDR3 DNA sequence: TGTGCCACCAGCAGAGATAGGTCTCGCACAGATACGCAGTATTTT.

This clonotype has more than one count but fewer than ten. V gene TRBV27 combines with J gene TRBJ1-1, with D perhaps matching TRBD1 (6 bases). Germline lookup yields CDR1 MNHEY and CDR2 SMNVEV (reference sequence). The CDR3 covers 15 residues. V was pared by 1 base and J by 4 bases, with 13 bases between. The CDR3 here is CASSLWGQLGTEAFF. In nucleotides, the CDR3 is TGTGCCAGCAGTTTATGGGGGCAGCTGGGCACTGAAGCTTTCTTT.

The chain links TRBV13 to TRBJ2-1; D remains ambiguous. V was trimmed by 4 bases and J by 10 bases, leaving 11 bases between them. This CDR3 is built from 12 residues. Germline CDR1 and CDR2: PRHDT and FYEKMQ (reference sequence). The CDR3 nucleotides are TGTGCCAGCAGCTCCGGTCTAGTGGAGCAGTTCTTC. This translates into CASSSGLVEQFF.